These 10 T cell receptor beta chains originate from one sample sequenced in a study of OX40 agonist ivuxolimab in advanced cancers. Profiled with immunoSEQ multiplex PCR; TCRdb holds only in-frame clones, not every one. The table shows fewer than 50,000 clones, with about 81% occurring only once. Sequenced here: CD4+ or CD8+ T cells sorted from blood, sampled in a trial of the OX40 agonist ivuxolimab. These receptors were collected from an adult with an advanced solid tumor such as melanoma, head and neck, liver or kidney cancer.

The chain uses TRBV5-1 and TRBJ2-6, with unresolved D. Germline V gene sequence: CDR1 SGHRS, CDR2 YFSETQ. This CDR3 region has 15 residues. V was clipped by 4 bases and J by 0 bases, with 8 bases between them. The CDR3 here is CASSLYFSGANVLTF. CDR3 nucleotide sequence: TGCGCCAGCAGCCTATACTTCTCTGGGGCCAACGTCCTGACTTTC.

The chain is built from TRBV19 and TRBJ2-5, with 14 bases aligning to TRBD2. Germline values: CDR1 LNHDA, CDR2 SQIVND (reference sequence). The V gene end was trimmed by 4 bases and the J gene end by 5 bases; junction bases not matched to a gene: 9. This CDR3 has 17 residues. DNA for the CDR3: TGTGCCAGTAGTACCTGGACTAGCGGGAGGAATCTGGAGACCCAGTACTTC. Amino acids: CASSTWTSGRNLETQYF.

DNA of the CDR3: TGTGCCAGCAGCCTTGGGTCGGGGAACGAGCAGTACTTC. It yields the protein CASSLGSGNEQYF. This chain links TRBV28 with TRBJ2-7; possible D gene TRBD2, 5 bases. CDR3 size: 13 residues. Trimming cost V 6 bases and J 5 bases, with 14 bases left between them. The germline V gene has CDR1 MDHEN and CDR2 SYDVKM.

CDR3 sequence (DNA): TGTGCCAGCAGCTCTCGGGGGACAGATACGCAGTATTTT. Protein product: CASSSRGTDTQYF. V is TRBV13 and J is TRBJ2-3; D is perhaps TRBD2 (6 bases). Trimming left V 4 bases short and J 3 bases short, with 8 bases between. Germline-derived CDR1 and CDR2 are PRHDT and FYEKMQ (reference sequence). This CDR3 contains 13 residues.

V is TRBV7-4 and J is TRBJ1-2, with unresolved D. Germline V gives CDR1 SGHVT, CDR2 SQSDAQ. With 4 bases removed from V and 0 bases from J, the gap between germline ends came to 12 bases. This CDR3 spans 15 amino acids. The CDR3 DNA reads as TGTGCCAGCAGCTCCCGGGCCTCTACTAACTATGGCTACACCTTC. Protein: CASSSRASTNYGYTF.

In DNA, the CDR3 is TGTGCCAGCAGCCGTCCACCGGGAGAGGGGACAGATACGCAGTATTTT. Translating gives CASSRPPGEGTDTQYF. The chain links TRBV5-4 to TRBJ2-3; TRBD2 might be the D (6 bases). Deletions cut 4 bases from V and 3 bases from J, with 18 bases between. From germline, CDR1 is SGHNT and CDR2 YYREEE (reference sequence). The CDR3 consists of 16 residues.

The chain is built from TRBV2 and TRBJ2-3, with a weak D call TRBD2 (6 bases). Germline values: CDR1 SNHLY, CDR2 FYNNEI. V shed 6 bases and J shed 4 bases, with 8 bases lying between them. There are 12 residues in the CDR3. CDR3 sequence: CASSSGADTQYF. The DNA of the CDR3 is TGTGCCAGCAGCTCGGGAGCAGATACGCAGTATTTT. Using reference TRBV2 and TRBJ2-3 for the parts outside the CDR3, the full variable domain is EPEVTQTPSHQVTQMGQEVILRCVPISNHLYFYWYRQILGQKVEFLVSFYNNEISEKSEIFDDQFSVERPDGSNFTLKIRSTKLEDSAMYFCASSSGADTQYFGPGTRLTVL.

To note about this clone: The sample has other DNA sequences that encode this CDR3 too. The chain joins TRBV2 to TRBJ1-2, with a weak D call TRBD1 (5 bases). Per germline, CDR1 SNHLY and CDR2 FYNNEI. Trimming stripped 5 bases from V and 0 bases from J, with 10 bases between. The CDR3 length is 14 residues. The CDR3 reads CASSLQGSNYGYTF. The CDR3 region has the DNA TGTGCCAGCAGTCTCCAGGGTTCTAACTATGGCTACACCTTC. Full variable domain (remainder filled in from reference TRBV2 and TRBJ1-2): EPEVTQTPSHQVTQMGQEVILRCVPISNHLYFYWYRQILGQKVEFLVSFYNNEISEKSEIFDDQFSVERPDGSNFTLKIRSTKLEDSAMYFCASSLQGSNYGYTFGSGTRLTVV.

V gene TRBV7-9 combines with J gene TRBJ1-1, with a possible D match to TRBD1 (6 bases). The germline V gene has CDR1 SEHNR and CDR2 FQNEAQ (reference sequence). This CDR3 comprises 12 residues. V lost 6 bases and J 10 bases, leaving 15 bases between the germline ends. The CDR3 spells CASSITGIVAFF. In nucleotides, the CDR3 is TGTGCCAGCAGTATCACAGGGATTGTAGCTTTCTTT.

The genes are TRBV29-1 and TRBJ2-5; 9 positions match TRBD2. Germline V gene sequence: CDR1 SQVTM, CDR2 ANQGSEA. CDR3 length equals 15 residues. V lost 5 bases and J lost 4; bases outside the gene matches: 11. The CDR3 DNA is TGCAGCGTTACTCAAACCGGGACTAGCCGAGAGACCCAGTACTTC. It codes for CSVTQTGTSRETQYF.